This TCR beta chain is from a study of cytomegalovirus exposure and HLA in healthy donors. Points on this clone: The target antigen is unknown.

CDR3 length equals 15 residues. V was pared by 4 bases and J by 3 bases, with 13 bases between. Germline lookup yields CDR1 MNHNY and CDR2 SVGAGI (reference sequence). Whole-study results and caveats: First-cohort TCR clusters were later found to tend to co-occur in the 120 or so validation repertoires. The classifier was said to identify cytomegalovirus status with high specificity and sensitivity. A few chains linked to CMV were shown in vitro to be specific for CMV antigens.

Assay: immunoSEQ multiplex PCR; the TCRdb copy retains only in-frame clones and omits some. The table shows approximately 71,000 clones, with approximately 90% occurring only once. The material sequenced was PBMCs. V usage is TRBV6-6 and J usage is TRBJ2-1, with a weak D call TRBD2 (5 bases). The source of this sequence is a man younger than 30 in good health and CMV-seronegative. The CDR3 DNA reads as TGTGCCAGCAGTTCCCCCTGGACTTTCTACAATGAGCAGTTCTTC. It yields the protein CASSSPWTFYNEQFF.